This record looks at one T cell receptor (beta chain) sequence and its context. Its antigen is unknown. The data derive from a study of cytomegalovirus exposure and HLA in healthy donors. Study outcomes and limitations: A link between a missense DCLRE1C variant and TCR beta V- and J-gene trimming emerged from a later analysis.

PCR was performed using 60 Vbeta and 13 Jbeta primers. This table comes from immunoSEQ multiplex PCR, and its TCRdb copy is limited to in-frame clones, with some not included. The sample lists some 120,000 clones; around 77% were seen once. The specimen was PBMCs. The TCR comes from a man aged 50 to 59 in good health and CMV-seronegative.

The CDR3 is CASNDKGGRETQYF. In nucleotides, the CDR3 is TGTGCCAGCAACGACAAGGGGGGGAGAGAGACCCAGTACTTC. The chain couples TRBV28 to TRBJ2-5, with TRBD2 as a possible D gene (7 bases). CDR3 length: 14 residues. Trimming stripped 7 bases from V and 4 bases from J, with 16 bases between. Germline CDR1 MDHEN, CDR2 SYDVKM.